These T cell receptor beta chains were read from a single sample in a study of control samples from healthy donors and cancer patients. The assay was immunoSEQ multiplex PCR, and TCRdb's table has in-frame clones only and misses some. Seen here are about 100,000 clones, roughly 87% observed once, and the top ten hold 18%. Source material: blood. The receptors here all came from a woman aged 45-59 years in good health. The CDR3 runs from the conserved cysteine through the conserved F or W. Fields, in order: V gene, J gene, clone size, D gene, CDR3 protein, CDR3 DNA. A D gene is named only where the DNA matches it firmly. Size is omitted from some rows. Given values are once, few, many or a class for expanded clones.

>TRBV4-3|TRBJ2-1|once|-
CASSRGGEQFF
TGCGCCAGCAGCCGGGGTGGTGAGCAGTTCTTC
>TRBV10-3|TRBJ2-1|-|-
CAISESGGLGIYNEQFF
TGTGCCATCAGTGAGTCGGGGGGGCTGGGGATCTACAATGAGCAGTTCTTC
>TRBV7-3|TRBJ2-7|once|TRBD2
CASSPSSDPGGSYEQYF
TGTGCCAGCAGCCCATCTTCGGACCCCGGGGGGTCCTACGAGCAGTACTTC
>TRBV6-1|TRBJ2-3|-|-
CASSEGQTSPSTDTQYF
TGTGCCAGCAGTGAAGGGCAGACTTCCCCTAGCACAGATACGCAGTATTTT
>TRBV12-5|TRBJ2-1|-|TRBD1
CASGLPGGAYNEQFF
TGTGCTAGTGGTTTGCCAGGGGGCGCCTACAATGAGCAGTTCTTC
>TRBV6-4|TRBJ2-3|-|TRBD2
CASGRGGDSDTQYF
TGTGCCAGCGGGCGCGGGGGGGATTCAGATACGCAGTATTTT
>TRBV4-3|TRBJ1-1|-|-
CASSPREGAEAFF
TGCGCCAGCAGCCCTCGGGAGGGGGCTGAAGCTTTCTTT
>TRBV12-3/TRBV12-4|TRBJ1-2|-|-
CASCFGQGWGYTF
TGTGCCAGCTGTTTTGGGCAGGGTTGGGGCTACACCTTC
>TRBV25-1|TRBJ2-1|few|-
CASSEYGGDTIEQFF
TGTGCCAGCAGTGAATATGGGGGTGACACGATAGAACAGTTCTTC
>TRBV4-1|TRBJ2-1|-|TRBD2
CASSQGRSSGSYNEQFF
TGCGCCAGCAGCCAAGGAAGGTCTAGCGGCTCCTACAATGAGCAGTTCTTC
>TRBV7-2|TRBJ1-4|-|-
CASSRDTATNEKLFF
TGTGCCAGCAGCCGGGACACGGCAACTAATGAAAAACTGTTTTTT
>TRBV24-1|TRBJ2-1|-|TRBD2
CATSDMLAGYNEQFF
TGTGCCACCAGTGATATGTTAGCGGGATACAATGAGCAGTTCTTC
>TRBV13|TRBJ2-1|-|TRBD2
CASSFSGLRASGWYNEQFF
TGTGCCAGCAGTTTTAGTGGGCTCCGGGCTAGCGGGTGGTACAATGAGCAGTTCTTC
>TRBV5-5|TRBJ1-4|-|TRBD1
CASSFVGTGAEKLFF
TGTGCCAGCAGCTTTGTCGGGACAGGGGCGGAAAAACTGTTTTTT
>TRBV11-1|TRBJ2-4|-|TRBD1
CASSSNRGANIQYF
TGTGCCAGCAGCTCTAACAGGGGGGCGAACATTCAGTACTTC
>TRBV7-9|TRBJ1-2|-|-
CASSSDGYGYTF
TGTGCCAGCAGCTCGGACGGCTATGGCTACACCTTC
>TRBV7-2|TRBJ2-2|-|-
CASSPDANTGELFF
TGTGCCAGCAGCCCCGACGCGAACACCGGGGAGCTGTTTTTT
>TRBV19|TRBJ1-5|-|-
CASSWGSLGYQPQHF
TGTGCCAGTAGTTGGGGCTCGTTAGGTTATCAGCCCCAGCATTTT
>TRBV7-2|TRBJ2-1|-|TRBD2
CASAISGGEGNEQFF
TGTGCCAGTGCCATTAGCGGGGGCGAGGGGAATGAGCAGTTCTTC
>TRBV6-5|TRBJ1-2|-|TRBD1
CASSLDRGGYTF
TGTGCCAGCAGTCTCGACAGGGGTGGCTACACCTTC
>TRBV7-2|TRBJ1-4|once|-
CASSSDRWSEKLFF
TGTGCCAGCAGCTCCGACAGGTGGAGTGAAAAACTGTTTTTT
>TRBV6-6|TRBJ2-2|-|TRBD2
CASRPSGGNTGELFF
TGTGCCAGCAGACCTAGCGGGGGGAACACCGGGGAGCTGTTTTTT
>TRBV7-9|TRBJ2-1|-|-
CASSLGSSPSQFF
TGTGCCAGCAGCTTAGGTTCGAGCCCCTCCCAGTTCTTC
>TRBV14|TRBJ2-2|-|-
CASSQLRVKNTGELFF
TGTGCCAGCAGCCAATTGCGGGTAAAGAACACCGGGGAGCTGTTTTTT
>TRBV5-1|TRBJ2-3|-|TRBD1
CASSAADRGSTQYF
TGCGCCAGCAGCGCCGCGGACAGGGGTTCCACGCAGTATTTT
>TRBV27|TRBJ1-3|-|-
CASRLTAAGNTIYF
TGTGCCAGCAGATTAACTGCAGCGGGGAACACCATATATTTT
>TRBV29-1|TRBJ1-1|few|-
CSLEKGKAFF
TGCAGCCTCGAGAAGGGAAAAGCTTTCTTT
>TRBV18|TRBJ2-7|-|TRBD1
CASSPYSDRGYEQYF
TGTGCCAGCTCACCCTACAGTGACAGGGGCTACGAGCAGTACTTC
>TRBV5-1|TRBJ1-2|-|-
CASSLGKTDSYYGYTF
TGCGCCAGCAGCTTGGGGAAGACAGATTCTTACTATGGCTACACCTTC
>TRBV27|TRBJ2-1|-|TRBD2
CASRPLAGGPRGEFF
TGTGCCAGCAGGCCACTAGCGGGAGGGCCCCGGGGAGAGTTCTTC
>TRBV19|TRBJ1-2|-|TRBD1
CASSVSGTGYGYTF
TGTGCCAGTAGTGTGTCCGGGACAGGCTATGGCTACACCTTC
>TRBV27|TRBJ1-5|once|TRBD1
CASSPRQGHQPQHF
TGTGCCAGCAGTCCGCGACAGGGGCATCAGCCCCAGCATTTT
>TRBV19|TRBJ2-5|-|-
CASAVLPGETQYF
TGTGCCAGCGCGGTCCTTCCGGGAGAGACCCAGTACTTC
>TRBV7-2|TRBJ1-1|-|-
CASSLVATSGAFF
TGTGCCAGCAGCTTAGTGGCGACCTCGGGGGCTTTCTTT
>TRBV3-1/TRBV3-2|TRBJ1-3|-|-
CASSQDAGKGTIYF
TGTGCCAGCAGCCAAGACGCAGGGAAGGGCACCATATATTTT
>TRBV18|TRBJ2-5|-|TRBD1
CASSPAGTGAQETQYF
TGTGCCAGCTCACCAGCCGGGACAGGGGCCCAAGAGACCCAGTACTTC
>TRBV5-1|TRBJ2-7|few|-
CASSLQGASYEQYF
TGCGCCAGCAGCTTACAGGGAGCCTCCTACGAGCAGTACTTC
>TRBV11-2|TRBJ2-7|-|TRBD2
CASSLGLAGGIYEQYF
TGTGCCAGCAGCTTGGGACTAGCGGGGGGGATCTACGAGCAGTACTTC
>TRBV30|TRBJ1-6|-|-
CAWGGQINSPLHF
TGTGCCTGGGGGGGACAAATTAATTCACCCCTCCACTTT
>TRBV5-1|TRBJ1-1|-|-
CASSLDRRPRGEAFF
TGCGCCAGCAGCTTGGACAGACGCCCACGAGGTGAAGCTTTCTTT
>TRBV9|TRBJ2-1|-|-
CASSGRLGNEQFF
TGTGCCAGCAGCGGGCGACTAGGCAATGAGCAGTTCTTC
>TRBV18|TRBJ1-5|-|-
CASSRDTGNQPQHF
TGTGCCAGCTCGCGGGACACAGGCAATCAGCCCCAGCATTTT
>TRBV27|TRBJ1-2|once|-
CASSSPEKGWVYGYTF
TGTGCCAGCAGTAGCCCCGAAAAGGGATGGGTCTATGGCTACACCTTC
>TRBV18|TRBJ2-2|-|-
CASSHVGLMGTGELFF
TGTGCCAGCTCACACGTGGGCCTAATGGGAACCGGGGAGCTGTTTTTT
>TRBV30|TRBJ2-7|-|-
CAWSRVIYEQYF
TGTGCCTGGAGCCGGGTCATCTACGAGCAGTACTTC
>TRBV2|TRBJ2-3|-|-
CASSAKGGGTQYF
TGTGCCAGCAGTGCGAAGGGGGGAGGCACGCAGTATTTT
>TRBV9|TRBJ2-3|-|-
CASSVGGSGTDTQYF
TGTGCCAGCAGCGTAGGGGGGTCAGGCACAGATACGCAGTATTTT
>TRBV14|TRBJ2-2|-|-
CASSRDQVGDRTGELFF
TGTGCCAGCAGCCGGGATCAGGTGGGGGATCGGACCGGGGAGCTGTTTTTT
>TRBV21-1|TRBJ2-6|-|-
CASREKGTGMYSVSGANVLTF
TGTGCCAGCAGAGAGAAGGGGACAGGGATGTATAGCGTCTCTGGGGCCAACGTCCTGACTTTC
>TRBV27|TRBJ2-1|-|-
CASTSAGTYNEQFF
TGTGCCAGCACCTCAGCCGGCACCTACAATGAGCAGTTCTTC
>TRBV30|TRBJ2-3|-|TRBD2
CAWRLPLAVTDTQYF
TGTGCCTGGAGACTTCCGCTAGCGGTCACAGATACGCAGTATTTT
>TRBV9|TRBJ2-3|-|TRBD2
CASSGTTSGAFPSTDTQYF
TGTGCCAGCAGCGGGACGACTAGCGGGGCCTTTCCTAGCACAGATACGCAGTATTTT
>TRBV7-3|TRBJ2-2|-|-
CASSFKGADTGELFF
TGTGCCAGCAGCTTTAAAGGGGCCGACACCGGGGAGCTGTTTTTT
>TRBV5-6|TRBJ2-5|-|TRBD1
CASSPIGQGTQYF
TGTGCCAGCAGCCCAATAGGACAGGGGACCCAGTACTTC
>TRBV14|TRBJ1-2|few|-
CASSPGYSGYTF
TGTGCCAGCAGCCCAGGATATAGCGGCTACACCTTC